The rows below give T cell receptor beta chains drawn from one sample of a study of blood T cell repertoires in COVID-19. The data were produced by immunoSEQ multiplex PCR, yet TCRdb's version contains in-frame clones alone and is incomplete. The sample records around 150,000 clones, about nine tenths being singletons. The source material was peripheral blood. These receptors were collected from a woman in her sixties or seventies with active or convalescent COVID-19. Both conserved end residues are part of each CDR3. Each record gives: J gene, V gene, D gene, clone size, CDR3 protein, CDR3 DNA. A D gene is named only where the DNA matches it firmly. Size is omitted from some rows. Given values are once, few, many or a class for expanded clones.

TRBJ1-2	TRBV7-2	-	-	CASSLMGAGYTF	TGTGCCAGCAGCTTAATGGGAGCTGGCTACACCTTC
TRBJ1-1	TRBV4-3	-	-	CASSQEFGGGTEAFF	TGCGCCAGCAGCCAAGAATTCGGCGGGGGAACTGAAGCTTTCTTT
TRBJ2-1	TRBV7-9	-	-	CASSPKLGHLGEQFF	TGTGCCAGCAGCCCCAAGCTGGGACACCTCGGTGAGCAGTTCTTC
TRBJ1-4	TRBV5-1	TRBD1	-	CASSLEGARGEKLFF	TGCGCCAGCAGCTTGGAGGGGGCTAGGGGTGAAAAACTGTTTTTT
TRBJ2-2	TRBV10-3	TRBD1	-	CAISDDVGQGGTGELFF	TGTGCCATCAGTGACGATGTGGGACAGGGGGGAACCGGGGAGCTGTTTTTT
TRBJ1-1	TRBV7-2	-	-	CASSLFPNAEAFF	TGTGCCAGCAGCTTATTCCCTAACGCTGAAGCTTTCTTT
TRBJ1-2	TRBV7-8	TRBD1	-	CASSSGQGAGYGYTF	TGTGCCAGCAGCTCGGGACAGGGGGCTGGCTATGGCTACACCTTC
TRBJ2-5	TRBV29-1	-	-	CSVSDSQETQYF	TGCAGCGTTTCGGACAGCCAAGAGACCCAGTACTTC
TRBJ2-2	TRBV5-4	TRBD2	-	CASSLFTSGGKAGELFF	TGTGCCAGCAGCTTGTTCACTAGCGGGGGGAAGGCCGGGGAGCTGTTTTTT
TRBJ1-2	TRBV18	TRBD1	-	CASSPDRVSNYGYTF	TGTGCCAGCTCACCCGACAGGGTTTCTAACTATGGCTACACCTTC
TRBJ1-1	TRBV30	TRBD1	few	CAWIRGRAEAFF	TGTGCCTGGATCAGGGGGCGCGCTGAAGCTTTCTTT
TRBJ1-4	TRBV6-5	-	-	CAPGPPNEKLFF	TGTGCCCCAGGGCCGCCTAATGAAAAACTGTTTTTT
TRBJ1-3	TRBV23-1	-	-	CARYGGGSGNTIYF	TGCGCTCGATACGGGGGAGGTTCGGGAAACACCATATATTTT
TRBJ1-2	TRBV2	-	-	CASSEKWSHNYGYTF	TGTGCCAGCAGTGAAAAATGGAGTCATAACTATGGCTACACCTTC
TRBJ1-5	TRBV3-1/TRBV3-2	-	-	CASSQGQVSNQPQHF	TGTGCCAGCAGCCAAGGACAGGTGAGCAATCAGCCCCAGCATTTT
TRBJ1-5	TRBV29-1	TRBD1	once	CSVASGGGNQPQHF	TGCAGCGTTGCCTCAGGGGGTGGGAATCAGCCCCAGCATTTT
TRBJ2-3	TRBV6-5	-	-	CASSYSKGTDTQYF	TGTGCCAGCAGTTACTCGAAGGGGACAGATACGCAGTATTTT
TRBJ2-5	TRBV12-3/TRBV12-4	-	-	CASRDSGVETQYF	TGTGCCAGCAGGGACAGCGGGGTGGAGACCCAGTACTTC
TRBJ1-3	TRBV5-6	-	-	CASSWDRGGNTIYF	TGTGCCAGCAGCTGGGACCGGGGGGGAAACACCATATATTTT
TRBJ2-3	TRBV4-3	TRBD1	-	CASSEGAFSSTDTQYF	TGCGCCAGCAGCGAGGGGGCCTTTTCTAGCACAGATACGCAGTATTTT
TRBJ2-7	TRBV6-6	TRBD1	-	CASSRNALQGHSYEQYF	TGTGCCAGCAGCCGAAACGCACTACAGGGGCACTCCTACGAGCAGTACTTC
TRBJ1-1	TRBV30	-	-	CAWSVLGGNTEAFF	TGTGCCTGGAGTGTGTTGGGGGGTAACACTGAAGCTTTCTTT
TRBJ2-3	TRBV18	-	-	CASSRGGTDTQYF	TGTGCCAGCTCACGGGGGGGCACAGATACGCAGTATTTT
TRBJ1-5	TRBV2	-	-	CASSDPGYQPQHF	TGTGCCAGCAGTGATCCCGGTTATCAGCCCCAGCATTTT
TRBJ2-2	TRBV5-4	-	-	CASSLAHGELFF	TGTGCCAGCAGCTTGGCCCACGGGGAGCTGTTTTTT
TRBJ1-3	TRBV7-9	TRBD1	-	CASSLAGQGRGNTIYF	TGTGCCAGCAGCTTAGCCGGACAGGGGAGGGGAAACACCATATATTTT
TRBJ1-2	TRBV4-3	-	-	CASSQDEAARYGYTF	TGCGCCAGCAGCCAAGATGAGGCCGCTCGGTATGGCTACACCTTC
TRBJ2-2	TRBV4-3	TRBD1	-	CASSPMDRGQGAGELFF	TGCGCCAGCAGCCCTATGGACAGGGGGCAAGGGGCCGGGGAGCTGTTTTTT
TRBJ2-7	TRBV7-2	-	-	CASSLNVERGRYEQYF	TGTGCCAGCAGCTTAAATGTGGAACGGGGGAGGTACGAGCAGTACTTC
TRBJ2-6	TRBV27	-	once	CASGRGVGSGANVLTF	TGTGCCAGCGGGCGGGGTGTAGGCTCTGGGGCCAACGTCCTGACTTTC
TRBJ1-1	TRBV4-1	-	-	CASSQDSRNTEAFF	TGCGCCAGCAGCCAAGATTCCAGGAACACTGAAGCTTTCTTT
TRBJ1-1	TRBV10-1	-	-	CASSDPGGEAFF	TGCGCCAGCAGTGACCCCGGGGGTGAAGCTTTCTTT
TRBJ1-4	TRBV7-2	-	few	CASSSMRSEKLFF	TGTGCCAGCAGCTCCATGAGGTCTGAAAAACTGTTTTTT
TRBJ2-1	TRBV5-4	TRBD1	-	CASSAPGQVGNEQFF	TGTGCCAGCAGCGCTCCGGGACAGGTGGGCAATGAGCAGTTCTTC
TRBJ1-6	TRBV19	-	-	CASSIARQNSPLHF	TGTGCCAGTAGCATAGCCAGACAAAATTCACCCCTCCACTTT
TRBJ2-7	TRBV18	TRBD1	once	CASSPGTGFPYEQYF	TGTGCCAGCTCACCCGGGACAGGTTTCCCCTACGAGCAGTACTTC
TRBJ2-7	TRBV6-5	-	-	CASSSYRWVEQYF	TGTGCCAGCAGCTCCTACAGATGGGTTGAGCAGTACTTC
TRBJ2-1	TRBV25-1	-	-	CASSRGGGSEQFF	TGTGCCAGCAGCCGAGGGGGTGGGAGTGAGCAGTTCTTC
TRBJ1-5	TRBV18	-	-	CASSPDINQPQHF	TGTGCCAGCTCCCCTGACATCAATCAGCCCCAGCATTTT
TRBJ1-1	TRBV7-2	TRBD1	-	CASSPDRATEAFF	TGTGCCAGCAGCCCGGACAGGGCCACTGAAGCTTTCTTT
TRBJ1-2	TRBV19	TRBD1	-	CASSILTGGVYGYTF	TGTGCCAGTAGTATCCTGACAGGGGGTGTCTATGGCTACACCTTC
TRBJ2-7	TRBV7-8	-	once	CASSRTAYEQYF	TGTGCCAGCAGCCGGACAGCCTACGAGCAGTACTTC
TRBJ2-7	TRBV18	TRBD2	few	CASSLLADYEQYF	TGTGCCAGCTCACTTCTAGCGGACTACGAGCAGTACTTC
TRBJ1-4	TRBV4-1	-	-	CASSQAQGEKLFF	TGCGCCAGCAGCCAAGCCCAGGGTGAAAAACTGTTTTTT
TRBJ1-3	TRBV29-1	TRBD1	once	CSTMTQGLSGNTIYF	TGCAGCACGATGACACAGGGGCTCTCTGGAAACACCATATATTTT
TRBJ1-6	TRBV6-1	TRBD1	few	CASSEYGQGVSPLHF	TGTGCCAGCAGTGAATATGGACAGGGTGTTTCACCCCTCCACTTT
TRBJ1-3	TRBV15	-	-	CATSRDQQAGNPIYF	TGTGCCACCAGCAGAGATCAACAAGCGGGGAACCCAATATATTTT
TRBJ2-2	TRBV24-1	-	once	CATSDYTGELFF	TGTGCCACCAGTGACTACACCGGGGAGCTGTTTTTT
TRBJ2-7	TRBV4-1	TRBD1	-	CASSRGTGVDSYEQYF	TGCGCCAGCAGCCGGGGGACAGGGGTGGACTCCTACGAGCAGTACTTC